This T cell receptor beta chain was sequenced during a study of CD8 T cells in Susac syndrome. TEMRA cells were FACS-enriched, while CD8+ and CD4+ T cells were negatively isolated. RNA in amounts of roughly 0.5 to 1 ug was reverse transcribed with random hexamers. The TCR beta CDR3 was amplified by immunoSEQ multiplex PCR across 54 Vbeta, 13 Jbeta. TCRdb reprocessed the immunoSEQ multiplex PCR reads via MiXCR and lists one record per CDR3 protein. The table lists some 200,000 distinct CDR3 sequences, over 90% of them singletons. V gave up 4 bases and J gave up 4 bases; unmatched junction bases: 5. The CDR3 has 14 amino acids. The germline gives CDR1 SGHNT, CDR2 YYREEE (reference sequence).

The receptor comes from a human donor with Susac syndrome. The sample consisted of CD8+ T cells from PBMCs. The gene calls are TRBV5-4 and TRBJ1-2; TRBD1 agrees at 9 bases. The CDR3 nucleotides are TGTGCCAGCAGCCGGACAGGGGCGTCCTATGGCTACACCTTC. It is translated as CASSRTGASYGYTF.